This T cell receptor (beta chain) was sequenced during a study of patients and donors after allogeneic stem cell transplantation. A single record per CDR3 protein comes from TCRdb applying MiXCR to the RT-PCR reads. This table holds roughly 230,000 distinct CDR3 sequences, roughly 13% found once. This clonotype was observed a few times. V shed 3 bases, J shed 3 bases, and the junction held 13 bases outside the gene matches. Looked up from germline, CDR1 is SGHTA and CDR2 is FQGTGA. The CDR3 sequence is 20 residues long. This TCR derives from a human donor who was either an allogeneic HSCT recipient or a stem cell or donor lymphocyte infusion donor (not recorded which). It is not recorded whose cells these are; they may come from a transplant donor. Sequenced sample: blood, either unsorted or a sorted T cell fraction (not recorded which). The rearrangement uses TRBV7-3 and TRBJ2-2; 13 bases align to TRBD2. In DNA form, the CDR3 reads TGTGCCAGCAGCTTCCGACCCGGGACTAGCGGGAAGGGGGACACCGGGGAGCTGTTTTTT. Translated: CASSFRPGTSGKGDTGELFF.